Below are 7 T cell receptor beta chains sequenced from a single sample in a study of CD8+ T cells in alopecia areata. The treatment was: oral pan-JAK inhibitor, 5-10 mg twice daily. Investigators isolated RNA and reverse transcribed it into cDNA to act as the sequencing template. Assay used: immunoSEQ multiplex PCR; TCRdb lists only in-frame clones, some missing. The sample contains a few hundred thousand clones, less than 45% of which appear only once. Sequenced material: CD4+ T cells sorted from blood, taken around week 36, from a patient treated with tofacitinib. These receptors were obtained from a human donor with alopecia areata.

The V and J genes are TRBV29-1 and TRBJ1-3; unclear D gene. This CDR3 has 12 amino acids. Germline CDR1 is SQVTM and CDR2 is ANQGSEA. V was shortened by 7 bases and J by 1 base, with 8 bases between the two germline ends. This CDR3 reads CSAGGSGNTIYF. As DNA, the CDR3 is TGCAGCGCGGGTGGGTCTGGAAACACCATATATTTT.

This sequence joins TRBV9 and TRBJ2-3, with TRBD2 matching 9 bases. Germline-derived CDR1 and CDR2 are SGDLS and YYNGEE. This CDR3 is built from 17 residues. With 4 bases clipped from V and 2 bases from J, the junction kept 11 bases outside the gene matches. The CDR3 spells CASSPSRLAEYTDTQYF. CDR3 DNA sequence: TGTGCCAGCAGCCCGAGCCGACTAGCGGAGTACACAGATACGCAGTATTTT.

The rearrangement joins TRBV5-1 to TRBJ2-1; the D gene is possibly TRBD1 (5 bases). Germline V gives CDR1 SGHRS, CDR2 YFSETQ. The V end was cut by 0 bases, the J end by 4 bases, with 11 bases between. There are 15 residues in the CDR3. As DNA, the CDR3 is TGCGCCAGCAGCTTGGAGTGGGGCACGTACAATGAGCAGTTCTTC. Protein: CASSLEWGTYNEQFF.

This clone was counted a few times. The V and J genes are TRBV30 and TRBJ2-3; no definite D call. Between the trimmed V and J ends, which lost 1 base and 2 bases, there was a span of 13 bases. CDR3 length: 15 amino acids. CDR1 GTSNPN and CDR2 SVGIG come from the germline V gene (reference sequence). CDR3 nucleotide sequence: TGTGCCTGGAGTGGCTATGGGGATCCCACAGATACGCAGTATTTT. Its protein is CAWSGYGDPTDTQYF.

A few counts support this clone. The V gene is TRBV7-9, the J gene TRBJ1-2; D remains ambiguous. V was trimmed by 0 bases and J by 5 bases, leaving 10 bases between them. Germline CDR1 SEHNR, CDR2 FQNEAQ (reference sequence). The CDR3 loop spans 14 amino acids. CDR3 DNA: TGTGCCAGCAGCTTAGCGCAGTCCCTATATGGCTACACCTTC. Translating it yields CASSLAQSLYGYTF.

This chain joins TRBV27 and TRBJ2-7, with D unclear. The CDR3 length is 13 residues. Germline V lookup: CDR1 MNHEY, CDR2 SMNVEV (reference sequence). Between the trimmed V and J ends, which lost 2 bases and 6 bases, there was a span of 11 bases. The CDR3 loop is CASSLMAPGEQYF. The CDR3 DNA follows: TGTGCCAGCAGTTTAATGGCCCCAGGCGAGCAGTACTTC.

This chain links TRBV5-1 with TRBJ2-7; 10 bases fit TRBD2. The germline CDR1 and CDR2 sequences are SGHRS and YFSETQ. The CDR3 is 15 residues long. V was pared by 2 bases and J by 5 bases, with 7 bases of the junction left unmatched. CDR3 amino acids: CASSFSSGRLNEQYF. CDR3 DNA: TGCGCCAGCAGCTTTAGTAGCGGGAGGCTCAACGAGCAGTACTTC.